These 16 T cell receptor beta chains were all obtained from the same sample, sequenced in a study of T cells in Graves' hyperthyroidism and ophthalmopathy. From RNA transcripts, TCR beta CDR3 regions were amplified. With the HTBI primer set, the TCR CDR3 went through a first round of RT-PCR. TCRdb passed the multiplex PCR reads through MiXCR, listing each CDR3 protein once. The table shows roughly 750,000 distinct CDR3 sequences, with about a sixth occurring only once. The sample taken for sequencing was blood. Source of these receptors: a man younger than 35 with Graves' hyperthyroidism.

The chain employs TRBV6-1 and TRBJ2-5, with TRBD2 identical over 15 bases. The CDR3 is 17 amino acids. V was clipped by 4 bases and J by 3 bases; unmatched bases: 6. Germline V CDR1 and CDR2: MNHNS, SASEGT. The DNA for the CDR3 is TGTGCCAGCAGTGGGGGACTAGCGGGAGGACTCAAAGAGACCCAGTACTTC. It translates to CASSGGLAGGLKETQYF.

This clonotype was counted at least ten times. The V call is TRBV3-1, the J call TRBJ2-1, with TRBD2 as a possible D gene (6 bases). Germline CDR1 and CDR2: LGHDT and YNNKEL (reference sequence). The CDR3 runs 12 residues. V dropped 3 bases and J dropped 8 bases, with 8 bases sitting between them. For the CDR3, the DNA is TGTGCCAGCAGCCACGGAGGGGATGAGCAGTTCTTC. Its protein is CASSHGGDEQFF.

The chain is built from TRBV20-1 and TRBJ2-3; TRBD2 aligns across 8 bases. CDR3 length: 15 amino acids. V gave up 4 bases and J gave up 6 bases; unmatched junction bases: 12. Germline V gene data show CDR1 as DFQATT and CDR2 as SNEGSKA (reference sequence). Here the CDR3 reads CSAIPLGAGVDTQYF. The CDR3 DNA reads TGCAGTGCTATTCCCCTAGGAGCGGGAGTGGATACGCAGTATTTT.

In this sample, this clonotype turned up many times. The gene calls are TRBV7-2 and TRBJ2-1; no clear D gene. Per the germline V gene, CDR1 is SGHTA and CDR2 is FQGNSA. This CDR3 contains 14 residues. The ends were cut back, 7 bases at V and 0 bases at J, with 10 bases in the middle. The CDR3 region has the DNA TGTGCCAGCATCCCACTCGGCTCCTACAATGAGCAGTTCTTC. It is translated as CASIPLGSYNEQFF.

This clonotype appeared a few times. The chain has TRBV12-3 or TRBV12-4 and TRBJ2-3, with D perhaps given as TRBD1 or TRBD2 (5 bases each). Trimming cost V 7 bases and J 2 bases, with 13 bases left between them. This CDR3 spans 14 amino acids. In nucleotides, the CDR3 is TGTGCCAGCACCGGGACCCAGTACACAGATACGCAGTATTTT. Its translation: CASTGTQYTDTQYF.

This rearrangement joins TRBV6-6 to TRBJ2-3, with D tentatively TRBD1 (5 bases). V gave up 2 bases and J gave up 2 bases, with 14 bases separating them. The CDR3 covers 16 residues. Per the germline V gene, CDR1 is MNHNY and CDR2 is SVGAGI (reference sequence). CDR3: CASSYGARGDTDTQYF. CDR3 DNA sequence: TGTGCCAGCAGTTACGGGGCTCGAGGCGACACAGATACGCAGTATTTT.

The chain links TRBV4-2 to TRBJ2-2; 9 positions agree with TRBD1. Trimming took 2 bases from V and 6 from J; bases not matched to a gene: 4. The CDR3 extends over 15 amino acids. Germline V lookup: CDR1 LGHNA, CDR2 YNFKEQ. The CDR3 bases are TGTGCCAGCAGCCAACCGGACAGGGGCTCCGGGGAGCTGTTTTTT. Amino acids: CASSQPDRGSGELFF.

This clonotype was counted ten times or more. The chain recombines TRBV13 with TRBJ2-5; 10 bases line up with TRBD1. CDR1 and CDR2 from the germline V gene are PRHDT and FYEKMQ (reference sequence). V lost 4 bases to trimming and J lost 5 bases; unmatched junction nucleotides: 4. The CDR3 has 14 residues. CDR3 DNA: TGTGCCAGCAGCTCCGGGACAGGGGAGGAGACCCAGTACTTC. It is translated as CASSSGTGEETQYF.

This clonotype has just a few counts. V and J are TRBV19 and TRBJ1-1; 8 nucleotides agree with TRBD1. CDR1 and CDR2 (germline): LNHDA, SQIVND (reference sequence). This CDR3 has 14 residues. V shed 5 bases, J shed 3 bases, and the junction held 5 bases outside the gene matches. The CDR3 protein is CASSPNRGDTEAFF. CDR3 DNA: TGTGCCAGTAGTCCGAACAGGGGGGACACTGAAGCTTTCTTT. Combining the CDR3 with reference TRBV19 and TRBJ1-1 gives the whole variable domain DGGITQSPKYLFRKEGQNVTLSCEQNLNHDAMYWYRQDPGQGLRLIYYSQIVNDFQKGDIAEGYSVSREKKESFPLTVTSAQKNPTAFYLCASSPNRGDTEAFFGQGTRLTVV.

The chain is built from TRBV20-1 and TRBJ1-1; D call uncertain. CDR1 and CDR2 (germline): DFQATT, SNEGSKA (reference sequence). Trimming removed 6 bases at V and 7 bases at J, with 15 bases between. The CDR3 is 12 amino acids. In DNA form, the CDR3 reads TGCAGTGCCGCTACTGACATCTATGAAGCTTTCTTT. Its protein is CSAATDIYEAFF.

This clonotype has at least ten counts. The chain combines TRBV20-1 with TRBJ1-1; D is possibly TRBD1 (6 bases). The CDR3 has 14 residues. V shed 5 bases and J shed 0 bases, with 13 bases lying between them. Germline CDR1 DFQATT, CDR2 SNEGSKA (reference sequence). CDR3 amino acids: CSAFPGQVNTEAFF. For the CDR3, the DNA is TGCAGTGCTTTTCCGGGACAAGTGAACACTGAAGCTTTCTTT.

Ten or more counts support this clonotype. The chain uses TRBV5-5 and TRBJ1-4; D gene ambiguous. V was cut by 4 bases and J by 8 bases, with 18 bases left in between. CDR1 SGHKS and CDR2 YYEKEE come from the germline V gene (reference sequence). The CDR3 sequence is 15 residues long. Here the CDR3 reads CASSPEVLGREKLFF. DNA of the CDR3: TGTGCCAGCAGCCCCGAAGTTCTAGGGAGGGAAAAACTGTTTTTT.

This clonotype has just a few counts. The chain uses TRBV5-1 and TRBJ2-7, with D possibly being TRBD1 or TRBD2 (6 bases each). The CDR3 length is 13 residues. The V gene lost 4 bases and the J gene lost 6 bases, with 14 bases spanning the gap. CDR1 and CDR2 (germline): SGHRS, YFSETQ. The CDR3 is CASSGTEGGEQYF. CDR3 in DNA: TGCGCCAGCAGCGGCACGGAGGGGGGCGAGCAGTACTTC.

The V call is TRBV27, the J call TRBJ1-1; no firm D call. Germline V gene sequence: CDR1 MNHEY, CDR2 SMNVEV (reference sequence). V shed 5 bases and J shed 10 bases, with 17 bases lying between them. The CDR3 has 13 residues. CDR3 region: CASSEDGGSRAFF. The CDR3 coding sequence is TGTGCCAGCAGTGAAGATGGTGGCAGTCGAGCTTTCTTT.

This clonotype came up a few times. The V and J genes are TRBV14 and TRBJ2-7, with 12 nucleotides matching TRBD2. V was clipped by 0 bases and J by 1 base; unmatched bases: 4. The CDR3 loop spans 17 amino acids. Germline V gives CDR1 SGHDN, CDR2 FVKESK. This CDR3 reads CASSQDGGLAGSYEQYF. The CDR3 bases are TGTGCCAGCAGCCAAGACGGGGGACTAGCGGGTTCCTACGAGCAGTACTTC. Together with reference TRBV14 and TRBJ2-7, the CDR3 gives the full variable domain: EAGVTQFPSHSVIEKGQTVTLRCDPISGHDNLYWYRRVMGKEIKFLLHFVKESKQDESGMPNNRFLAERTGGTYSTLKVQPAELEDSGVYFCASSQDGGLAGSYEQYFGPGTRLTVT.

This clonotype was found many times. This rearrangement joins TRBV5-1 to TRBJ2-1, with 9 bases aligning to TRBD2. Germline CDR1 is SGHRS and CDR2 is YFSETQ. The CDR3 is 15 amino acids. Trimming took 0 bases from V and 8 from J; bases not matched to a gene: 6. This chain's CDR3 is CASSLAGREGDEQFF. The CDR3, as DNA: TGCGCCAGCAGCTTGGCGGGGCGGGAGGGCGATGAGCAGTTCTTC. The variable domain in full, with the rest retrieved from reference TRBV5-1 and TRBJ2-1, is KAGVTQTPRYLIKTRGQQVTLSCSPISGHRSVSWYQQTPGQGLQFLFEYFSETQRNKGNFPGRFSGRQFSNSRSEMNVSTLELGDSALYLCASSLAGREGDEQFFGPGTRLTVL.